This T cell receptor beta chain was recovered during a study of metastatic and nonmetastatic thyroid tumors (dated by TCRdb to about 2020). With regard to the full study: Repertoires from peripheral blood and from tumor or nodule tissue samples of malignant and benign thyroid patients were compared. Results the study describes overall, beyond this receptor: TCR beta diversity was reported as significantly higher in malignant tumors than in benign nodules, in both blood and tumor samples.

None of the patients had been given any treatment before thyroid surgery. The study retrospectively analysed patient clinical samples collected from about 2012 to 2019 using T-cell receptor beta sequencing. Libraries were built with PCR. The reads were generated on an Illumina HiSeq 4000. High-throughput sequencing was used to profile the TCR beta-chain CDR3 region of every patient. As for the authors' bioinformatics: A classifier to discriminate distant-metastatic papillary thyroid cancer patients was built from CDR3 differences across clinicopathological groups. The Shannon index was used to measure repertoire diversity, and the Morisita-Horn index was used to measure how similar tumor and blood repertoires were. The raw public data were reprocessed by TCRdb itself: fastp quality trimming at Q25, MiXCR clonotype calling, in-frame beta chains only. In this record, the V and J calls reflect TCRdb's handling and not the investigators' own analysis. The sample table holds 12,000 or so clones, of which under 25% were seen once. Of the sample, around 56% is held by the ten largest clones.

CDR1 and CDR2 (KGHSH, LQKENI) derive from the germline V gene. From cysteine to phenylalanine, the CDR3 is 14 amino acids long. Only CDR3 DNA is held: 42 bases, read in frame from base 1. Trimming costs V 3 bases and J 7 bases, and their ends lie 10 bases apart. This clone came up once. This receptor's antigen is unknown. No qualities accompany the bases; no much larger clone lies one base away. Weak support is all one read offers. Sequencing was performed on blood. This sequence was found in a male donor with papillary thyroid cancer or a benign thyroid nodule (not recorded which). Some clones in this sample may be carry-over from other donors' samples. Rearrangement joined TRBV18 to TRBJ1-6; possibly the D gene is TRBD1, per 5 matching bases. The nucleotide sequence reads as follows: TGTGCCAGCTCACCGGGGGGTGGCAATTCACCCCTCCACTTT. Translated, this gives CASSPGGGNSPLHF.